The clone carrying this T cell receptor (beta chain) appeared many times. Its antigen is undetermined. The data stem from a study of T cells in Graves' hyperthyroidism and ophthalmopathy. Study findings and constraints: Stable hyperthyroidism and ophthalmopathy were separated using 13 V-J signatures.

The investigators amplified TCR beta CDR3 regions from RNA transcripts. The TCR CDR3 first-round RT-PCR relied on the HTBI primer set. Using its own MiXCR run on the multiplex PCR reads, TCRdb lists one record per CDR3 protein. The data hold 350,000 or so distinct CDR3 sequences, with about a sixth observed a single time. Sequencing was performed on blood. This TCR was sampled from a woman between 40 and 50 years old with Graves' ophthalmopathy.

The CDR3 loop reads CASSSLPLAGGPETQYF. CDR3 coding DNA: TGTGCCAGCAGCTCCTTACCGTTAGCGGGAGGGCCGGAGACCCAGTACTTC. The chain has TRBV11-1 and TRBJ2-5, with 11 bases that match TRBD2. The V gene end was trimmed by 4 bases and the J gene end by 5 bases; junction bases not matched to a gene: 12. This CDR3 is built from 17 residues. Germline assignment: CDR1 SGHAT and CDR2 FQDESV (reference sequence). The whole variable domain, remainder taken from reference TRBV11-1 and TRBJ2-5, is EAEVAQSPRYKITEKSQAVAFWCDPISGHATLYWYRQILGQGPELLVQFQDESVVDDSQLPKDRFSAERLKGVDSTLKIQPAELGDSAMYLCASSSLPLAGGPETQYFGPGTRLLVL.